This TCR beta chain stems from a study of shared clonotypes between healthy human individuals. Repertoires were generated with immunoSEQ multiplex PCR, while TCRdb's copy carries only in-frame clones and drops some. The repertoire consists of approximately 530,000 clones, with approximately 94% occurring once and the leading ten covering 0.055% to 0.075%. Specimen: naive CD4+ T cells sorted from blood. Described subset: CD45RA+ positively selected. The TCR comes from a woman in her twenties or thirties in good health.

The CDR3 is CASRVSGDTGELFF. CDR3 in DNA: TGTGCCAGCAGAGTTAGCGGGGACACCGGGGAGCTGTTTTTT. The gene calls are TRBV7-8 and TRBJ2-2; 8 positions agree with TRBD2. CDR3 length: 14 amino acids. Germline V gene lookup returns CDR1 SGHVS and CDR2 FQNEAQ. The J segment lost 3 bases and the V segment lost 6 bases, leaving 3 bases of the junction unmatched.